This is a list of T cell receptor beta chains from one sample in a study of breast tumors, draining lymph nodes, adjacent tissues. MiXCR, applied by TCRdb to the multiplex PCR reads, yields one record per CDR3 protein. The data contain around 140,000 distinct CDR3 sequences, approximately 29% of them singletons. Sample: axillary lymph node tissue. These receptors all come from a female donor with breast cancer. Some clones in this sample may be carry-over from other donors' samples. Each CDR3 is given with its conserved first and last residue. A D gene is named only where the DNA matches it firmly. Where a row states a size, it is once, few, many or the class of an expanded clone; other rows omit it.

>12|NA|TRBD1|TRBJ2-7|TRBV7-2
CASSSTGFEQYF
TGTGCCAGCAGCTCGACAGGGTTCGAGCAGTACTTC
>14|few|NA|TRBJ2-5|TRBV6-1
CASTPGSRPETQYF
TGTGCCAGCACGCCTGGGTCGCGGCCAGAGACCCAGTACTTC
>13|many|NA|TRBJ1-3|TRBV6-1
CASSEVAGNTIYF
TGTGCCAGCAGTGAAGTAGCTGGAAACACCATATATTTT
>13|NA|NA|TRBJ2-3|TRBV9
CASSQDVADTQYF
TGTGCCAGCAGCCAAGATGTGGCAGATACGCAGTATTTT
>16|few|TRBD1|TRBJ2-1|TRBV6-6
CASSHSPGQGISEQFF
TGTGCCAGCAGTCACTCACCGGGACAGGGGATCAGTGAGCAGTTCTTC
>14|few|NA|TRBJ1-2|TRBV6-1
CASSERGVGYGYTF
TGTGCCAGCAGTGAACGGGGTGTGGGGTATGGCTACACCTTC
>16|NA|TRBD1|TRBJ2-4|TRBV4-2
CASSQDRGPAKNIQYF
TGTGCCAGCAGCCAAGATAGGGGGCCGGCCAAAAACATTCAGTACTTC
>16|NA|TRBD2|TRBJ2-3|TRBV20-1
CSASVGVAGGTDTQYF
TGCAGTGCTAGTGTGGGCGTCGCGGGGGGCACAGATACGCAGTATTTT
>14|many|TRBD2|TRBJ2-3|TRBV7-2
CASRRGGVQDTQYF
TGTGCCTCACGGCGGGGGGGCGTTCAAGATACGCAGTATTTT
>17|many|TRBD1|TRBJ2-5|TRBV25-1
CASSEFSKTGVQETQYF
TGTGCCAGCAGTGAATTTAGTAAGACAGGGGTGCAAGAGACCCAGTACTTC
>15|many|NA|TRBJ1-6|TRBV18
CASSTIAGSNSPLHF
TGTGCCAGCTCCACCATAGCAGGGAGTAATTCACCCCTCCACTTT
>14|few|NA|TRBJ2-7|TRBV20-1
CSATRDGDSYEQYF
TGCAGTGCTACTCGGGACGGCGACTCCTACGAGCAGTACTTC
>13|many|NA|TRBJ1-2|TRBV29-1
CSVGARAGWGYTF
TGCAGCGTTGGGGCGCGGGCAGGATGGGGCTACACCTTC
>16|many|NA|TRBJ1-5|TRBV4-1
CASSQGGDWGNQPQHF
TGCGCCAGCAGCCAAGGGGGGGATTGGGGCAATCAGCCCCAGCATTTT
>10|many|NA|TRBJ2-5|TRBV20-1
CSARQETQYF
TGCAGTGCTCGACAAGAGACCCAGTACTTC
>14|NA|NA|TRBJ2-5|TRBV6-6
CASSSSGQQESQYF
TGTGCCAGCAGTTCCTCGGGACAACAAGAGTCCCAGTACTTC
>14|many|NA|TRBJ1-3|TRBV6-5
CASSYDSSGNTIYF
TGTGCCAGCAGTTACGACAGTTCTGGAAACACCATATATTTT
>16|once|NA|TRBJ2-3|TRBV3-1
CAGSQDLGGNTDAQYF
TGTGCCGGCAGCCAAGATTTGGGCGGGAACACAGATGCGCAGTATTTT
>17|many|TRBD1|TRBJ2-6|TRBV5-1
CASSIRTGSSGANVLTF
TGCGCCAGCAGCATAAGGACAGGGAGCTCTGGGGCCAACGTCCTGACTTTC
>9|NA|NA|TRBJ2-1|TRBV7-9
CAIGNEQFF
TGTGCCATTGGCAATGAGCAGTTCTTC
>12|many|NA|TRBJ2-3|TRBV7-2
CASSSYTDTQYF
TGTGCCAGCAGCTCTTACACAGATACGCAGTATTTT
>14|NA|TRBD1|TRBJ2-3|TRBV20-1
CSARGQVGTATQYF
TGCAGCGCGCGTGGACAGGTGGGCACAGCTACGCAGTATTTT
>13|NA|NA|TRBJ2-2|TRBV10-1
CASRAGGTGELFF
TGCGCCAGCAGGGCAGGGGGGACCGGGGAGCTGTTTTTT
>15|NA|TRBD1|TRBJ1-2|TRBV24-1
CATSCRDSFNYGYTF
TGTGCCACCAGTTGCCGGGACAGCTTTAACTATGGCTACACCTTC
>15|many|TRBD1|TRBJ1-6|TRBV28
CASSGRDSYNSPLHF
TGTGCCAGCAGTGGCCGGGACAGCTATAATTCACCCCTCCACTTT
>17|many|TRBD1|TRBJ1-4|TRBV3-1
CASSPRDRGLANEKLFF
TGTGCCAGCAGCCCCCGGGACAGGGGGCTGGCTAATGAAAAACTGTTTTTT
>15|many|NA|TRBJ2-2|TRBV4-1
CASKGGQYYTGELFF
TGCGCCAGCAAAGGTGGACAGTACTACACCGGGGAGCTGTTTTTT
>17|NA|NA|TRBJ2-2|TRBV5-4
CASSPTLGRGLTGELFF
TGTGCCAGCAGCCCTACCCTCGGCAGGGGTTTAACCGGGGAGCTGTTTTTT
>13|NA|NA|TRBJ1-1|TRBV11-2
CASSWTLNTEAFF
TGTGCCAGCAGCTGGACCCTGAACACTGAAGCTTTCTTT
>12|many|NA|TRBJ1-5|TRBV27
CASSLIGQPQHF
TGTGCCAGCAGTTTAATCGGACAGCCCCAGCATTTT
>14|many|NA|TRBJ2-1|TRBV19
CASKSSASYNEQFF
TGTGCCAGTAAGTCTTCAGCGTCCTACAATGAGCAGTTCTTC
>15|many|NA|TRBJ1-6|TRBV6-5
CASSHTGSRNSPLHF
TGTGCCAGCAGTCATACCGGGAGCCGCAATTCACCCCTCCACTTT
>15|once|TRBD1|TRBJ1-4|TRBV7-9
CASSFRDSPNEKLFF
TGTGCCAGCAGCTTCCGGGACAGTCCGAATGAAAAACTGTTTTTT
>12|many|NA|TRBJ2-3|TRBV5-1
CASSLASDTQYF
TGCGCCAGCAGCTTGGCCTCAGATACGCAGTATTTT
>13|many|NA|TRBJ1-2|TRBV20-1
CSARLRFTGGYTF
TGCAGTGCTAGACTCAGATTCACGGGGGGCTACACCTTC
>17|many|NA|TRBJ1-6|TRBV4-3
CASSQDRGGDYNSPLHF
TGCGCCAGCAGCCAAGATCGCGGGGGTGACTATAATTCACCCCTCCACTTT
>17|many|TRBD2|TRBJ2-1|TRBV20-1
CSARDQSGTSSYNEQFF
TGCAGTGCTAGAGATCAGTCAGGGACTAGCTCCTACAATGAGCAGTTCTTC
>14|NA|TRBD1|TRBJ2-5|TRBV6-6
CASSKDRGQETQYF
TGTGCCAGCAGTAAGGACAGGGGACAAGAGACCCAGTACTTC
>14|NA|NA|TRBJ2-4|TRBV6-1
CATEGSLAKNIQYF
TGTGCGACCGAAGGCAGCCTAGCCAAAAACATTCAGTACTTC
>15|many|TRBD1|TRBJ1-2|TRBV20-1
CSARTVDRDHYGYTF
TGCAGTGCTAGGACGGTTGACAGGGACCACTATGGCTACACCTTC
>13|NA|TRBD1|TRBJ1-5|TRBV6-1
CASSVDRVFYEHF
TGTGCCAGCAGTGTAGACAGGGTATTCTACGAGCATTTT
>12|many|NA|TRBJ1-5|TRBV28
CASTTSNQPQHF
TGTGCCAGCACTACGTCGAACCAGCCCCAGCATTTT
>14|NA|NA|TRBJ1-1|TRBV19
CASSSWIDNTEAFF
TGTGCCAGTAGTTCATGGATAGATAACACTGAAGCTTTCTTT
>16|NA|TRBD1|TRBJ1-2|TRBV9
CASSGRGGDRVIGYTF
TGTGCCAGCAGCGGGAGGGGGGGTGACAGGGTGATCGGCTACACCTTC
>11|few|NA|TRBJ1-1|TRBV2
CASNLRAEAFF
TGTGCCAGTAACCTCAGGGCTGAAGCTTTCTTT
>13|many|NA|TRBJ2-7|TRBV3-1
CASSRRGSYEQYF
TGTGCCAGCAGCCGCCGGGGTTCCTACGAGCAGTACTTC
>16|medium-sized|TRBD2|TRBJ2-7|TRBV5-1
CASSRGRTSNGYEQYF
TGCGCCAGCAGCCGCGGGAGGACTAGTAATGGCTACGAGCAGTACTTC
>14|NA|TRBD1|TRBJ2-7|TRBV7-3
CASRAGTGDHEQYF
TGTGCCAGCAGAGCCGGGACAGGGGACCACGAGCAGTACTTC
>13|many|NA|TRBJ1-5|TRBV6-2/TRBV6-3
CASSRGTGQPQHF
TGTGCCAGCAGCCGCGGGACGGGGCAGCCCCAGCATTTT
>17|NA|TRBD2|TRBJ2-3|TRBV20-1
CSAREKSTSGGLDTQYF
TGCAGTGCTAGAGAGAAATCGACTAGCGGGGGGTTGGATACGCAGTATTTT
>11|NA|NA|TRBJ2-1|TRBV28
CASNYPHEQFF
TGCGCCAGCAATTACCCGCATGAGCAGTTCTTC
>13|many|NA|TRBJ1-4|TRBV30
CAWSVYGDEKLFF
TGTGCCTGGAGTGTATACGGGGATGAAAAACTGTTTTTT
>13|NA|NA|TRBJ2-3|TRBV25-1
CASSEPNADTQYF
TGTGCCAGCAGCGAACCCAACGCAGATACGCAGTATTTT
>13|NA|TRBD1|TRBJ2-1|TRBV2
CASRQGAATEQFF
TGTGCCAGCAGACAGGGGGCAGCGACTGAGCAGTTCTTC
>14|NA|NA|TRBJ1-4|TRBV27
CASAGIATNEKLFF
TGTGCCAGCGCGGGGATCGCAACTAATGAAAAACTGTTTTTT
>18|few|TRBD1|TRBJ1-2|TRBV19
CASSTSPGQGARLRGSTF
TGTGCCAGTAGTACATCGCCGGGACAGGGGGCGCGACTAAGGGGCTCCACCTTC
>15|NA|NA|TRBJ1-1|TRBV5-1
CASSLELGVNTEAFF
TGCGCCAGCAGCTTGGAGCTGGGGGTGAACACTGAAGCTTTCTTT
>15|few|TRBD1|TRBJ2-4|TRBV3-1
CASSQENRGRFIQYF
TGTGCCAGCAGCCAAGAGAATAGGGGGCGCTTCATTCAGTACTTC
>15|many|NA|TRBJ1-6|TRBV6-5
CASSHEADNNSPLHF
TGTGCCAGCAGTCACGAAGCGGACAACAATTCACCCCTCCACTTT
>15|many|NA|TRBJ1-5|TRBV5-6
CASSLAWQGGQPQHF
TGTGCCAGCAGCTTGGCGTGGCAGGGAGGTCAGCCCCAGCATTTT